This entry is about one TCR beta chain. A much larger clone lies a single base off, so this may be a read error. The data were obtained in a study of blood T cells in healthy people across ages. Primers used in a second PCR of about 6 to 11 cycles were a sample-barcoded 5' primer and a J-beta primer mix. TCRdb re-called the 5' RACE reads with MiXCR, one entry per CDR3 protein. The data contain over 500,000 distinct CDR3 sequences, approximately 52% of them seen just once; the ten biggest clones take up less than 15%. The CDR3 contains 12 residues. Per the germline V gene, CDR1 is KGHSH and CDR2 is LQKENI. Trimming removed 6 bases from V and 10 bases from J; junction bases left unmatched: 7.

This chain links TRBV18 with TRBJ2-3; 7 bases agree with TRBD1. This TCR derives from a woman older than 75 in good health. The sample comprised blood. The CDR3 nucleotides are TGTGCCAGCTCGCAGGACAGGTCTGCGCAGTATTTT. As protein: CASSQDRSAQYF.